This note documents a single T cell receptor (beta chain) sequence. No antigen is known for it. The CDR3 spans 18 residues. Trimming at V came to 6 bases and at J to 4 bases, leaving 8 bases not matched to a gene. Germline assignment: CDR1 LNHDA and CDR2 SQIVND (reference sequence). This entry is derived from a study of persistence of HIV-infected CD4 T cells. Study background: Median time on suppressive ART was about 8 years.

The immunoSEQ assay was version 4, run in survey mode. Template was genomic DNA at 10 ng/uL, with up to roughly 1 ug used per sample. Generated by immunoSEQ multiplex PCR, the TCRdb table keeps only in-frame clones and is missing some. Among roughly 41,000 clones listed, 87% were seen once. Nonspecific anti-CD3/anti-CD28 bead stimulation represents the broad CD4+ T cell repertoire. CD4+ T cells upregulating both CD40 ligand and CD69 were sorted as responding cells. Donors were HIV-1-infected adults who began suppressive ART during chronic infection. Donors had undetectable plasma HIV-1 RNA, under 50 copies/mL, for 4+ years.

Specimen: CD4+ T cells sorted from PBMCs after roughly 19-hour stimulation, collected from a patient who received antiretroviral therapy. This rearrangement joins TRBV19 to TRBJ2-6; 14 nucleotides align to TRBD2. The TCR was taken from an adult man with HIV who was CMV-seropositive. CDR3 loop: CASSLTSGRARGANVLTF. CDR3 nucleotides: TGTGCCAGTAGCCTGACTAGCGGGAGGGCGCGAGGGGCCAACGTCCTGACTTTC.